This TCR beta chain was captured by sequencing in a study of shared clonotypes between healthy human individuals. For the study at large: Samples came from a couple of female and three male donors aged 18 to 49.

The germline V gene has CDR1 MNHEY and CDR2 SMNVEV (reference sequence). The CDR3 has 15 amino acids. The germline V and J ends were trimmed by 6 bases and 4 bases, with 16 bases remaining between them. Per the original methods: ImmunoSEQ only sent back junction sequences with no quality scores, so filtering was done differently. Method: immunoSEQ multiplex PCR; TCRdb's copy keeps in-frame clones and lacks some. D and trimming come from the DNA, and the V and J calls and clone size come from that table. The table has about 2.2 million clones, roughly 95% seen once. It was CD45RO-negative cells, positively selected for CCR7, that made up naive CD8 cells, with terminally differentiated effector memory CD45RA+ cells excluded.

The TCR comes from a man between 18 and 29 years old in good health. Some clones in this sample may be carry-over from other donors' samples. Sample: naive CD8+ T cells from PBMCs. The V and J genes are TRBV27 and TRBJ2-1, with D perhaps TRBD1 (5 bases). The CDR3 region is CASSYPGQLYNEQFF. CDR3 nucleotide sequence: TGTGCCAGCAGCTACCCCGGACAACTGTACAATGAGCAGTTCTTC.